The sequence of this TCR beta chain was determined in a study of beta chain features in type 1 diabetes. Study-level points and caveats: In the patient group, naive, central memory and Treg TCRB repertoires seemed more alike than in the healthy donor group.

Expressed TCRB transcripts were sequenced, since all the RNA that had been isolated was reverse transcribed. Sequenced by immunoSEQ multiplex PCR; TCRdb stores in-frame clones only, minus some. The sample contains about half a million clones, roughly 10% of which appear only once. This clone was found a few times. No antigen is known for it. The specimen was naive CD4+ T cells from blood. The sequence came from a woman aged 18-29 years in good health.

The CDR3 spells CASSRVRLVRDRDYEQYF. The CDR3 region has the DNA TGTGCCAGCAGCCGAGTCCGTTTGGTGCGGGACAGGGACTACGAGCAGTACTTC. The chain carries TRBV7-2 and TRBJ2-7; the match to TRBD1 covers 9 bases. Germline CDR1 and CDR2: SGHTA and FQGNSA. J was trimmed by 3 bases and V by 5 bases; bases with no gene match: 17. The CDR3 is 18 residues long.